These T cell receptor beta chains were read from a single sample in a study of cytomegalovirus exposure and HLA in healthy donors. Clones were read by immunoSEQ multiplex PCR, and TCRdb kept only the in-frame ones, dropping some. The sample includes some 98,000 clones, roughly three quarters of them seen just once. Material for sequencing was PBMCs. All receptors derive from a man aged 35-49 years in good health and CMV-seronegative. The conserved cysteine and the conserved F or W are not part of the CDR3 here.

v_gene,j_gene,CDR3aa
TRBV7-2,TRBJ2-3,ASSSDREIWAAQY
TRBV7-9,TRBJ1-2,ASSQRSGGGVDGYT
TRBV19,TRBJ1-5,ASSIGQGGQPQH
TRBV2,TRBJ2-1,ASSDWQMDNEQF
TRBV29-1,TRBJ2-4,SAVGTSGENIQY
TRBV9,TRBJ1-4,ASSVAGTGGQLF
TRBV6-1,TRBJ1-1,ASRPDRDTEAF
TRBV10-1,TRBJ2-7,ASSDFTYEQY
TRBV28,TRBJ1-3,ASSLGTAFDYVSGNTIY
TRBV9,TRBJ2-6,ASSLRNSGANVLT
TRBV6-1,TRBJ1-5,ASSASGVGHFTQPQH
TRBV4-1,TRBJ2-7,ASSPSGLYEQY
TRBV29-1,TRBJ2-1,SVGGGGGGRSYNEQF
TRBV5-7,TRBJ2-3,ASSLWGQGTDTQY
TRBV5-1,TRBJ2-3,ASSLGVASSTDTQY
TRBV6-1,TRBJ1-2,ASSEAFWGQVTNYGYT
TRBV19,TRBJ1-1,ASSIEQGAWNTEAF
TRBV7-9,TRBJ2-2,ASSLSGPGELF
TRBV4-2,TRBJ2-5,ASSQVAGETQY
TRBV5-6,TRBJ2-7,ASSSSSYEQY
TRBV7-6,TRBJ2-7,ASSLESRWQY
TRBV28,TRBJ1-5,ASKTGGWQPQH